This T cell receptor (beta chain) was captured in a study of liver allograft versus peripheral blood T cells. Turning to the study itself: Graft-liver T cell receptor repertoires were compared against recipient peripheral blood repertoires. Study conclusions and caveats: Within liver allografts, T cell receptor repertoires were reportedly different from those in peripheral blood.

TCRdb called the reads again in MiXCR, with one record for every CDR3 protein. This sample has around 16,000 distinct CDR3 sequences, with around 23% found just once. This clonotype was counted many times. The antigen remains undetermined. This CDR3 comprises 15 residues. CDR1 is SGHTA, CDR2 FQGNSA, per germline. Trimming removed 3 bases at V and 0 bases at J, with 10 bases between. The clonotype comes from a human patient who had a liver transplant. A share of the T cells may be of graft donor origin. The rearrangement joins TRBV7-2 to TRBJ2-3, with D possibly matching TRBD2 (6 bases). DNA of the CDR3: TGTGCCAGCAGCTTCGGACTAACTAGCACAGATACGCAGTATTTT. It yields the protein CASSFGLTSTDTQYF.